The rows below give T cell receptor beta chains drawn from one sample of a study of radiotherapy plus CTLA-4 blockade in lung cancer. The repertoire was sequenced with immunoSEQ multiplex PCR; TCRdb's copy has only in-frame clones and lacks some. The table includes tens of thousands of clones, around four fifths detected once. Sequencing used peripheral blood, obtained from a patient treated with radiotherapy plus ipilimumab. These receptor sequences come from a human donor with non-small cell lung cancer who had stable disease on radiotherapy plus ipilimumab. CDR3s include the opening cysteine and the closing phenylalanine or tryptophan. D genes are given only for firm matches. Part of the rows lack a size; the others show once, few, many or a class for expanded clones.

v_call	clone_size	j_call	d_call	cdr3_nt	cdr3_aa
TRBV5-1	.	TRBJ1-1	TRBD1	TGCGCCAGCAGCTCCGGACAGGGACACACTGAAGCTTTCTTT	CASSSGQGHTEAFF
TRBV2	.	TRBJ2-3	.	TGTGCCAGCAGTGTTAGTTTGGCGATGCAGTATTTT	CASSVSLAMQYF
TRBV2	.	TRBJ2-7	TRBD1	TGTGCCAGCAGTCCGGGACAGTCCTACGAGCAGTACTTC	CASSPGQSYEQYF
TRBV6-6	few	TRBJ1-2	TRBD1	TGTGCCAGCAGGGACAGGGATAGTGATGGCTACACCTTC	CASRDRDSDGYTF
TRBV18	.	TRBJ1-2	.	TGTGCCAGCTCACCTGTGACAGCTTCTAACTATGGCTACACCTTC	CASSPVTASNYGYTF
TRBV2	.	TRBJ2-4	.	TGTGCCAGCAGTGAAACTGGATCAAACATTCAGTACTTC	CASSETGSNIQYF
TRBV7-9	.	TRBJ1-1	.	TGTGCCAGCAGCTTAGACATCAGGAACACTGAAGCTTTCTTT	CASSLDIRNTEAFF
TRBV10-3	once	TRBJ2-5	.	TGTGCCATCAGTGAGTCGATCCAAGAGACCCAGTACTTC	CAISESIQETQYF
TRBV19	once	TRBJ1-1	.	TGTGCCAGTACCACCAGGGTTCGAATGAACACTGAAGCTTTCTTT	CASTTRVRMNTEAFF
TRBV7-6	few	TRBJ2-7	.	TGTGCCAGCAGCGCCACAGGAAACGAGCAGTACTTC	CASSATGNEQYF
TRBV14	.	TRBJ2-2	TRBD2	TGTGCCAGCAGCCCCTTCGGGACTAGCGTGTTTTTT	CASSPFGTSVFF